A selection of T cell receptor beta chains follows, all from one sample in a study of blood T cell repertoires in COVID-19. Clones were read by immunoSEQ multiplex PCR, and TCRdb kept only the in-frame ones, dropping some. The table has about 260,000 clones, 70% to 85% seen once. Material for sequencing was peripheral blood. Source of these receptors: an elderly woman with acute or convalescent COVID-19. Both conserved end residues are part of each CDR3. The D gene is left open where the match is weak. Some rows mark clone size as missing; the rest say once, few, many or name a class of expanded clone.

J	V	size	D	CDR3	DNA
TRBJ2-7	TRBV28	NA	NA	CASSFPLAEGYEQYF	TGTGCCAGCAGTTTCCCCTTGGCGGAGGGGTACGAGCAGTACTTC
TRBJ2-5	TRBV3-1/TRBV3-2	NA	TRBD2	CASSQGTSQETQYF	TGTGCCAGCAGCCAAGGGACTAGCCAAGAGACCCAGTACTTC
TRBJ2-7	TRBV6-2/TRBV6-3	NA	NA	CASSYGVAGGLDEQYF	TGTGCCAGCAGTTACGGAGTGGCAGGGGGACTCGACGAGCAGTACTTC
TRBJ2-3	TRBV3-1/TRBV3-2	NA	TRBD1	CASSTRTGPADTQYF	TGTGCCAGCAGCACAAGGACAGGGCCCGCAGATACGCAGTATTTT
TRBJ1-2	TRBV5-1	NA	NA	CASSTGWTQYGYTF	TGCGCCAGCAGTACAGGGTGGACGCAATATGGCTACACCTTC
TRBJ1-5	TRBV28	NA	TRBD1	CASSNSGTVDSNQPQHF	TGTGCCAGCAGTAACTCCGGGACAGTAGATAGCAATCAGCCCCAGCATTTT
TRBJ2-1	TRBV7-2	NA	TRBD2	CASSSSGTSYNEQFF	TGTGCCAGCAGCTCTTCCGGGACTAGCTACAATGAGCAGTTCTTC
TRBJ1-5	TRBV18	few	NA	CASSPPTNQPQHF	TGTGCCAGCTCACCACCTACAAATCAGCCCCAGCATTTT
TRBJ2-3	TRBV7-2	NA	TRBD1	CASSLTGGTDTQYF	TGTGCCAGCAGCTTAACAGGGGGCACAGATACGCAGTATTTT
TRBJ2-7	TRBV7-6	once	NA	CASSPSSRSSYEQYF	TGTGCCAGCAGCCCATCGAGTAGGAGCTCCTACGAGCAGTACTTC
TRBJ2-7	TRBV18	NA	TRBD2	CASSPPRGGPYEQYF	TGTGCCAGCTCACCACCCCGGGGGGGCCCCTACGAGCAGTACTTC
TRBJ1-1	TRBV5-6	NA	NA	CASSFQGNSAAFF	TGTGCCAGCAGCTTCCAGGGGAATAGTGCAGCTTTCTTT
TRBJ1-4	TRBV19	once	TRBD1	CASRPTGVAEKLFF	TGTGCCAGTAGGCCGACAGGGGTAGCTGAAAAACTGTTTTTT
TRBJ1-1	TRBV14	NA	NA	CASSQATGSRYEAFF	TGTGCCAGCAGCCAAGCCACGGGATCCCGCTATGAAGCTTTCTTT
TRBJ2-7	TRBV18	once	NA	CASSPSLSYEQYF	TGTGCCAGCTCACCGTCCCTATCCTACGAGCAGTACTTC
TRBJ2-1	TRBV5-4	NA	TRBD2	CASSLLAGGRNEQFF	TGTGCCAGCAGCTTGTTAGCGGGAGGGCGCAATGAGCAGTTCTTC
TRBJ2-6	TRBV9	NA	NA	CASSVATGRVSGANVLTF	TGTGCCAGCAGCGTAGCTACAGGACGGGTTTCTGGGGCCAACGTCCTGACTTTC
TRBJ2-5	TRBV19	NA	NA	CASSIAGLKETQYF	TGTGCCAGTAGTATAGCAGGGTTGAAGGAGACCCAGTACTTC
TRBJ1-5	TRBV30	NA	NA	CAWAKDSHSNQPQHF	TGTGCCTGGGCTAAGGACAGTCACAGCAATCAGCCCCAGCATTTT
TRBJ2-7	TRBV2	NA	TRBD2	CASRAGTSGPSSPYEQYF	TGTGCCAGCAGAGCCGGGACTAGCGGGCCATCGTCCCCCTACGAGCAGTACTTC
TRBJ1-3	TRBV18	NA	NA	CASSPQNSGNTIYF	TGTGCCAGCTCACCGCAAAACTCCGGAAACACCATATATTTT
TRBJ2-5	TRBV20-1	few	TRBD1	CSASKGQGVKTQYF	TGCAGTGCTAGTAAGGGACAGGGGGTCAAGACCCAGTACTTC
TRBJ2-1	TRBV25-1	NA	TRBD2	CATKREGSYNEQFF	TGTGCCACCAAGCGGGAGGGCTCCTACAATGAGCAGTTCTTC
TRBJ2-5	TRBV7-8	NA	TRBD2	CASSRGLGETQYF	TGTGCCAGCAGCCGGGGACTAGGGGAGACCCAGTACTTC
TRBJ2-4	TRBV2	NA	NA	CASSPGHQKNIQYF	TGTGCCAGCAGTCCTGGACACCAGAAAAACATTCAGTACTTC
TRBJ1-6	TRBV28	many	TRBD1	CASSFPRGQGGSPLHF	TGTGCCAGCAGTTTCCCCCGGGGACAGGGGGGTTCACCCCTCCACTTT
TRBJ1-5	TRBV9	few	NA	CASSAGGAGNQPQHF	TGTGCCAGCAGCGCCGGGGGGGCAGGCAATCAGCCCCAGCATTTT
TRBJ2-3	TRBV4-2	NA	TRBD2	CASSLGVAGDSTDTQYF	TGTGCCAGCAGCTTAGGGGTAGCGGGGGATAGCACAGATACGCAGTATTTT
TRBJ2-1	TRBV4-1	NA	NA	CASSLHLGGSSYNEQFF	TGCGCCAGCAGCCTCCACCTTGGTGGGAGCTCCTACAATGAGCAGTTCTTC
TRBJ2-7	TRBV6-6	NA	NA	CASSARTETYEQYF	TGTGCCAGCAGTGCAAGGACAGAGACCTACGAGCAGTACTTC
TRBJ2-7	TRBV10-3	NA	TRBD1	CAISESIRTGGGQYF	TGTGCCATCAGTGAGTCGATAAGGACAGGGGGCGGGCAGTACTTC
TRBJ1-2	TRBV29-1	once	TRBD1	CSVDRDRVGYGYTF	TGCAGCGTGGACAGGGACAGGGTCGGCTATGGCTACACCTTC
TRBJ2-1	TRBV7-9	NA	NA	CASSLSPGTQPHNEQFF	TGTGCCAGCAGCCTCAGCCCCGGGACTCAACCACACAATGAGCAGTTCTTC
TRBJ1-6	TRBV7-2	NA	NA	CASSEYRASYNSPLHF	TGTGCCAGCAGCGAGTACAGGGCCTCCTATAATTCACCCCTCCACTTT
TRBJ1-3	TRBV7-5	NA	NA	CVRSLFPQRTGSSGNTIYF	TGTGTCAGAAGCTTATTCCCCCAACGGACGGGGAGCTCTGGAAACACCATATATTTT
TRBJ2-7	TRBV28	NA	NA	CASSLVGQDEQYF	TGTGCCAGCAGTTTAGTGGGACAAGACGAGCAGTACTTC
TRBJ1-5	TRBV6-6	once	TRBD1	CASSRFQGQGVLGSNQPQHF	TGTGCCAGCAGCCGCTTCCAGGGACAGGGGGTGTTGGGTAGCAATCAGCCCCAGCATTTT
TRBJ2-3	TRBV7-6	NA	TRBD2	CASSLVLAGDSDTQYF	TGTGCCAGCAGCTTAGTCCTAGCGGGGGACTCAGATACGCAGTATTTT
TRBJ2-5	TRBV4-3	few	TRBD1	CASSQETYRGRGETQYF	TGCGCCAGCAGCCAGGAAACTTACAGGGGGCGGGGAGAGACCCAGTACTTC
TRBJ2-3	TRBV4-3	NA	NA	CASSQGGPSTDTQYF	TGCGCCAGCAGCCAAGGCGGGCCTAGCACAGATACGCAGTATTTT
TRBJ1-5	TRBV4-1	NA	NA	CASSLVEGDQPQHF	TGCGCCAGCAGCCTGGTAGAGGGGGATCAGCCCCAGCATTTT
TRBJ2-1	TRBV7-2	few	TRBD2	CASSLRLTSGRNEQFF	TGTGCCAGCAGCTTAAGGCTGACTAGCGGGAGGAATGAGCAGTTCTTC
TRBJ1-3	TRBV10-2	NA	TRBD1	CASREPGTGTGNTIYF	TGCGCCAGCCGCGAACCAGGGACAGGGACTGGAAACACCATATATTTT